This T cell receptor beta chain comes out of a study of CD8+ T cells in alopecia areata. Trimming left V 0 bases short and J 4 bases short, with 13 bases between. The CDR3 spans 15 residues. The germline V gene encodes CDR1 SGHKS and CDR2 YYEKEE (reference sequence). Reverse transcribed after extraction, RNA yielded cDNA as the sequencing template. Generated by immunoSEQ multiplex PCR, the TCRdb table keeps only in-frame clones and is missing some. The table includes 200,000 to 250,000 clones, 57% detected once. The material sequenced was CD4+ T cells sorted from blood, taken at week 0. The receptor was isolated from a human donor with alopecia areata. The genes are TRBV5-5 and TRBJ1-2; a weak D match, TRBD1 (5 bases). Written as DNA, the CDR3 is TGTGCCAGCAGCTTGGAGGGACCATCAGGCTATGGCTACACCTTC. Encoded protein: CASSLEGPSGYGYTF.